The 19 T cell receptor beta chains presented below share a single source sample, sequenced in a study of metastatic and nonmetastatic thyroid tumors. Thyroid surgery was performed in patients who had received no treatment beforehand. Using MiXCR, TCRdb reanalyzed the PCR reads. The sample includes 31,000 or so clones, about a sixth of them seen just once. The sequenced sample was blood. All receptors derive from a female donor with papillary thyroid cancer or a benign thyroid nodule (not recorded which). Some clones in this sample may be carry-over from other donors' samples.

To note about this clone: Since no conserved phenylalanine or tryptophan closes the CDR3, a read error is the likely cause. No DNA is shown, since the ends of the CDR3 on it are uncertain; the CDR3 is the one TCRdb lists. The gene calls are TRBV6-4 and TRBJ2-1. In germline, CDR1 is MRHNA, CDR2 SNTAGT. The CDR3 extends over 12 residues, inclusive of both ends. CDR3 residues: CASSDGYYEQLL.

As concerns this clone: An end of the junction does not agree with germline; a read error may underlie this. The rearrangement joins TRBV12-3 or TRBV12-4 to TRBJ1-5; D not resolved. The CDR3 is 15 amino acids. CDR3 sequence reads: CASSSRQLPNQPQNF. CDR3 DNA sequence: TGTGCCAGCAGCTCCAGGCAGTTGCCGAATCAGCCCCAGAATTTT.

Ten or more counts support this clone. V gene TRBV11-1 combines with J gene TRBJ2-7; D might be TRBD2 (5 bases). The CDR3 runs 15 residues. Germline V CDR1 and CDR2: SGHAT, FQDESV (reference sequence). V lost 1 base, J lost 0 bases, and 10 bases lay in between. The chain's CDR3 is CASSLVEGISYEQYF. The CDR3 DNA reads as TGTGCCAGCAGCTTAGTAGAGGGAATCTCCTACGAGCAGTACTTC.

Within the sample, this clone is medium-sized. The chain employs TRBV6-1 and TRBJ2-7, with D perhaps matching TRBD1 or TRBD2 (6 bases each). CDR1 MNHNS and CDR2 SASEGT come from the germline V gene. V lost 5 bases and J lost 0, with 8 bases in between. CDR3 size: 13 residues. Here the CDR3 reads CASSWGASYEQYF. In DNA form, the CDR3 reads TGTGCCAGCAGTTGGGGGGCCTCCTACGAGCAGTACTTC.

This clone was found many times. V gene TRBV12-3 or TRBV12-4 combines with J gene TRBJ1-3; D ambiguous. This CDR3 is built from 14 residues. Trimming stripped 6 bases from V and 0 bases from J, with 9 bases between. For the CDR3, the DNA is TGTGCCAGCAGCCGACTGGTCTCTGGAAACACCATATATTTT. It codes for CASSRLVSGNTIYF.

In this sample, this clone turned up many times. CDR3 in DNA: TGTGCCAGCGGGAGGGGCGGGAATCAGCCCCAGCATTTT. This sequence encodes CASGRGGNQPQHF. V gene TRBV6-1 combines with J gene TRBJ1-5, with TRBD1 as a possible D gene (5 bases). CDR1 is MNHNS, CDR2 SASEGT, per germline. The CDR3 spans 13 residues. The V gene lost 8 bases and the J gene lost 4 bases, with 12 bases spanning the gap.

Many counts were recorded for this clone. The chain couples TRBV9 to TRBJ2-1; D perhaps matches TRBD2 (9 bases). V dropped 2 bases and J dropped 4 bases, with 22 bases sitting between them. The germline CDR1 and CDR2 sequences are SGDLS and YYNGEE. The CDR3 has 18 amino acids. CDR3 sequence: CASSVGQGASGIYNEQFF. The CDR3, as DNA: TGTGCCAGCAGCGTGGGGCAGGGGGCTAGCGGGATTTACAATGAGCAGTTCTTC.

About this clone itself: Its ends do not fully match the called genes, so a read error is possible. This rearrangement joins TRBV5-4 to TRBJ1-1, with a weak D call TRBD1 (6 bases). Germline CDR1 and CDR2: SGHNT and YYREEE (reference sequence). This CDR3 contains 13 residues. The CDR3 spells CASILDRGNEAFF. CDR3 in DNA: TGTGCCAGCATCTTGGATAGGGGGAATGAAGCTTTCTTT.

In its sample, this clone is large. The V call is TRBV4-1, the J call TRBJ2-3; 12 nucleotides match TRBD2. V gave up 3 bases and J gave up 4 bases; unmatched junction bases: 11. The CDR3 loop spans 18 amino acids. Per the germline V gene, CDR1 is MGHRA and CDR2 is YSYEKL. CDR3 sequence: CASSQAEASGGAADTQYF. In DNA, the CDR3 is TGCGCCAGCAGCCAGGCAGAAGCTAGCGGGGGGGCGGCAGATACGCAGTATTTT.

This clone is termed medium-sized. The chain's CDR3 is CASTRMGEQYF. DNA of the CDR3: TGTGCCAGCACTCGGATGGGCGAGCAGTACTTC. The J gene is TRBJ2-7, the V gene TRBV6-1, with D unresolved. The germline V gene has CDR1 MNHNS and CDR2 SASEGT. The ends were cut back, 7 bases at V and 6 bases at J, with 10 bases in the middle. The CDR3 covers 11 residues.

At least ten counts were recorded for this clone. The junction does not match germline at one end; this may be a read error. The chain is built from TRBV7-9 and TRBJ1-2; maybe TRBD1 (5 bases). Germline assignment: CDR1 SEHNR and CDR2 FQNEAQ (reference sequence). The CDR3 contains 14 residues. In nucleotides, the CDR3 is TGTGCCAGCCGCTTTGGCGACAGTAACTATGGCTACACCTTC. Its translation is CASRFGDSNYGYTF.

The chain recombines TRBV7-8 with TRBJ2-1; 8 bases are a match to TRBD2. This CDR3 has 15 amino acids. V lost 5 bases and J lost 5; bases outside the gene matches: 8. Per germline, CDR1 SGHVS and CDR2 FQNEAQ. The CDR3 here is CASSERLAPNNEQFF. The CDR3 DNA reads as TGTGCCAGCAGCGAAAGACTAGCGCCCAACAATGAGCAGTTCTTC. Looking up the rest from reference TRBV7-8 and TRBJ2-1 gives the full variable domain: GAGVSQSPRYKVAKRGQDVALRCDPISGHVSLFWYQQALGQGPEFLTYFQNEAQLDKSGLPSDRFFAERPEGSVSTLKIQRTQQEDSAVYLCASSERLAPNNEQFFGPGTRLTVL.

The sample holds many counts of this clone. This chain links TRBV6-2 or TRBV6-3 with TRBJ2-1; D may correspond to TRBD1 or TRBD2 (5 bases each). Trimming cost V 7 bases and J 6 bases, with 10 bases left between them. This CDR3 is built from 12 residues. The germline gives CDR1 MNHEY, CDR2 SVGEGT. As DNA, the CDR3 is TGTGCCAGCATCGGGGCGGGCAATGAGCAGTTCTTC. Amino acids: CASIGAGNEQFF.

This clone appeared many times. This chain joins TRBV4-3 and TRBJ1-2; unclear D gene. Trimming shortened V by 0 bases and J by 5 bases, and 13 bases separated the two germline ends. Germline assignment: CDR1 LGHNA and CDR2 YSLEER. CDR3 length equals 15 residues. The CDR3 protein is CASSQDRSRVYGYTF. DNA of the CDR3: TGCGCCAGCAGCCAAGACCGGAGTAGGGTATATGGCTACACCTTC.

The sample holds many counts of this clone. This rearrangement joins TRBV6-1 to TRBJ2-2, with D perhaps matching TRBD2 (7 bases). CDR3 length equals 16 residues. CDR1 is MNHNS, CDR2 SASEGT, per germline. Trimming took off 7 bases at V and 4 bases at J, with 19 bases between the two ends. CDR3 bases: TGTGCCAGCAAGTGGGGGGGGGCGAAAAGCACCGGGGAGCTGTTTTTT. Protein sequence: CASKWGGAKSTGELFF.

Ten or more counts support this clone. J is TRBJ2-7 and V is TRBV2, with 8 bases fitting TRBD2. Unmatched junction bases numbered 4, after V lost 4 bases and J lost 2 bases. This CDR3 comprises 14 residues. Germline-derived CDR1 and CDR2 are SNHLY and FYNNEI. The CDR3 sequence: CASSVREGPYEQYF. As DNA, the CDR3 is TGTGCCAGCAGTGTCCGGGAGGGCCCCTACGAGCAGTACTTC.

This clone qualifies as medium-sized. This chain uses TRBV6-1 with TRBJ1-2; 8 bases map to TRBD1. Germline trimming cut 5 bases from V and 7 bases from J; bases unmatched to any gene: 6. This CDR3 comprises 13 residues. Germline values: CDR1 MNHNS, CDR2 SASEGT. The CDR3 bases are TGTGCCAGCAGTCGAGACAGGGGTGGTGGCTACACCTTC. Encoded protein: CASSRDRGGGYTF.

This clone came up many times. The chain combines TRBV6-1 with TRBJ1-5, with unresolved D. The CDR3 has 14 amino acids. Per the germline V gene, CDR1 is MNHNS and CDR2 is SASEGT. V lost 6 bases and J lost 1, with 10 bases in between. CDR3 nucleotide sequence: TGTGCCAGCAGGTCTGGGCACAGCAATCAGCCCCAGCATTTT. Protein product: CASRSGHSNQPQHF.

Note on this clone: One base away lies a much larger clone, so this may be a sequencing read error. The identical CDR3 is also encoded by other nucleotide sequences in the sample. The chain has TRBV12-3 or TRBV12-4 and TRBJ2-4, with D possibly matching TRBD2 (6 bases). This CDR3 has 12 amino acids. Deletions cut 5 bases from V and 9 bases from J, with 11 bases between. The CDR3 DNA sequence: TGTGCCAGCAGTCAAGGGACTGCCATTCAGTACTTC. Its protein product is CASSQGTAIQYF.